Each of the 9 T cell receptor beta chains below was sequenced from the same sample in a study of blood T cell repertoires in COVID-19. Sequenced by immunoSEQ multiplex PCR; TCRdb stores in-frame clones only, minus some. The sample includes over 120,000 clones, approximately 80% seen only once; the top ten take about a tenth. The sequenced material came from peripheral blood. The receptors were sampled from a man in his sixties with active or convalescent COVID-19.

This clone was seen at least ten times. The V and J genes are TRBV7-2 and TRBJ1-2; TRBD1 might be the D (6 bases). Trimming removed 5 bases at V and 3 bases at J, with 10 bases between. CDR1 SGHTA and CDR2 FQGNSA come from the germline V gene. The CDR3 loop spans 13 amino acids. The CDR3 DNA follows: TGTGCCAGCAGCCCAGGGGACGACTATGGCTACACCTTC. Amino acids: CASSPGDDYGYTF.

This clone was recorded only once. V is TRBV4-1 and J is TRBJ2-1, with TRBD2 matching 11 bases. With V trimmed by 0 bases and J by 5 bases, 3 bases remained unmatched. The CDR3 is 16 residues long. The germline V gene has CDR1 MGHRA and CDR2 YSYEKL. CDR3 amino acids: CASSQDRLAGNNEQFF. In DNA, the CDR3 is TGCGCCAGCAGCCAAGATAGACTAGCGGGGAACAATGAGCAGTTCTTC.

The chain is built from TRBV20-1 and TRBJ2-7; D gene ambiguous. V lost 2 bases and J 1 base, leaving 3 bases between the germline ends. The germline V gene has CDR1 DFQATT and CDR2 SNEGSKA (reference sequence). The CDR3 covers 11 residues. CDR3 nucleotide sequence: TGCAGTGCTAGACAATCCTACGAGCAGTACTTC. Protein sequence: CSARQSYEQYF.

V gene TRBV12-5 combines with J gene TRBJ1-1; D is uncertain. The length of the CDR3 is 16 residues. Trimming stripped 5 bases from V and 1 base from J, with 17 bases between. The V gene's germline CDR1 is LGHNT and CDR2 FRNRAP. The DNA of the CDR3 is TGTGCTAGTGGTCGGAGCCTCGGTGTGGAGAACACTGAAGCTTTCTTT. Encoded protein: CASGRSLGVENTEAFF.

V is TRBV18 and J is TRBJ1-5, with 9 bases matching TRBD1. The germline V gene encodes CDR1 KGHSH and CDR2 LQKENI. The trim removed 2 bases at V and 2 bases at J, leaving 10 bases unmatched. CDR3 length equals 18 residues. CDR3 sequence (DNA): TGTGCCAGCTCACCATCGGGACAGGGATTAATCGGCAATCAGCCCCAGCATTTT. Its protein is CASSPSGQGLIGNQPQHF.

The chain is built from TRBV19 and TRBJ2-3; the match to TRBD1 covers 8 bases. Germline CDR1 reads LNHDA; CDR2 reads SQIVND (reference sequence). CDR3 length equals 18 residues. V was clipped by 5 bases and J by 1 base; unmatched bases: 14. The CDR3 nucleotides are TGTGCCAGTAGTCAGAGACAGGGGCCTCTCTCCCGCACAGATACGCAGTATTTT. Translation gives CASSQRQGPLSRTDTQYF.

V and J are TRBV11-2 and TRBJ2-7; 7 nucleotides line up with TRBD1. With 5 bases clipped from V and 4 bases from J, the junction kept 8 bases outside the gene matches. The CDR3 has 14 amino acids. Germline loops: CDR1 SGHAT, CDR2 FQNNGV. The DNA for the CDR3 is TGTGCCAGCAGCCGTAACAGGGGACAGTACGAGCAGTACGTC. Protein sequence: CASSRNRGQYEQYV.

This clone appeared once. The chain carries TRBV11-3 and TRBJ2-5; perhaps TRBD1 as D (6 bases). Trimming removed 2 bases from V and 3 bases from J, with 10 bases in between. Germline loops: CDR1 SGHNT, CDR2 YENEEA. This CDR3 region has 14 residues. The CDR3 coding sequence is TGTGCCAGCAGCTTATGGGGGCGCGAAGAGACCCAGTACTTC. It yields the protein CASSLWGREETQYF.

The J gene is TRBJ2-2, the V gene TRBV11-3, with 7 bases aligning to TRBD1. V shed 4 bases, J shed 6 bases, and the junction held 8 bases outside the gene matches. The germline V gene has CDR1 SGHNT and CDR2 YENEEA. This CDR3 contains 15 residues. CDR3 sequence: CASSSRDRVPGELFF. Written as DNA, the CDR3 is TGTGCCAGCAGCTCCCGAGACAGGGTTCCCGGGGAGCTGTTTTTT.